The 8 T cell receptor beta chains below all came from one sample that was sequenced in a study of blood T cell repertoires in COVID-19 (dated by TCRdb to the early 2020s). Libraries were prepared through the immunoSEQ multiplex PCR assay. Sourced from immuneACCESS, this table was stored by TCRdb with only in-frame sequences that have V and J called. A share of the clones is absent; for the studies checked, an unresolved V gene accounts for under half, and the remainder has no known explanation. A total of about 160,000 clones appear in this sample, about 92% of them only once. Jointly, the top ten make up roughly a sixth of the sample. The sequenced sample consisted of peripheral blood. These receptors all stem from a man in his sixties with active or convalescent COVID-19.

This clone has more than one count but fewer than ten. V gene TRBV2 combines with J gene TRBJ2-3; D unclear. The CDR3 spans 16 residues. The V end lost 4 bases, the J end lost 2 bases, and 16 bases lay between the germline ends. Per germline, CDR1 SNHLY and CDR2 FYNNEI. The CDR3 DNA reads TGTGCCAGCAGTGGGCAGGCCGTCCGAGCCACAGATACGCAGTATTTT. This gives the protein CASSGQAVRATDTQYF.

The rearrangement links TRBV10-3 to TRBJ1-2, with 7 bases lining up with TRBD1. This CDR3 region has 13 residues. The V gene end was trimmed by 5 bases and the J gene end by 4 bases; junction bases not matched to a gene: 4. Germline V CDR1 and CDR2: ENHRY, SYGVKD. DNA of the CDR3: TGTGCCATCAGTTCGGACAGGACCTATGGCTACACCTTC. Encoded protein: CAISSDRTYGYTF.

The DNA for the CDR3 is TGTGCCAGCAACAGGAGATCAGCGCACACTGAAGCTTTCTTT. Its protein product is CASNRRSAHTEAFF. The V call is TRBV6-5, the J call TRBJ1-1, with D maybe TRBD1 (5 bases). The germline V gene encodes CDR1 MNHEY and CDR2 SVGAGI. Trimming took off 7 bases at V and 3 bases at J, with 15 bases between the two ends. The CDR3 is made up of 14 amino acids.

This clone was seen only once. The chain is built from TRBV7-9 and TRBJ2-5, with 12 bases fitting TRBD2. The V gene end was trimmed by 5 bases and the J gene end by 3 bases; junction bases not matched to a gene: 7. This CDR3 is 16 amino acids long. Germline V gene data show CDR1 as SEHNR and CDR2 as FQNEAQ (reference sequence). CDR3 in amino acids: CASSLTSGGRKETQYF. The CDR3 DNA sequence: TGTGCCAGCAGCCTGACTAGCGGGGGCCGAAAAGAGACCCAGTACTTC.

This rearrangement joins TRBV5-6 to TRBJ2-1, with 9 nucleotides matching TRBD2. The J segment lost 6 bases and the V segment lost 3 bases, leaving 7 bases of the junction unmatched. Germline loops: CDR1 SGHDT, CDR2 YYEEEE. CDR3 length: 15 residues. DNA of the CDR3: TGTGCCAGCAGCTCACTAGCGGGTTTTTCCAATGAGCAGTTCTTC. This sequence encodes CASSSLAGFSNEQFF.

The chain links TRBV7-9 to TRBJ1-1, with D possibly being TRBD1 (6 bases). CDR3 length equals 14 residues. Looked up from germline, CDR1 is SEHNR and CDR2 is FQNEAQ (reference sequence). Trimming took 4 bases from V and 3 from J, leaving 12 bases between them. The CDR3 DNA is TGTGCCAGCAGCTACAGGGCCCAGTACACTGAAGCTTTCTTT. Its protein product is CASSYRAQYTEAFF.

V and J are TRBV6-5 and TRBJ1-1, with D possibly being TRBD1 (6 bases). The CDR3 spans 16 residues. Germline-derived CDR1 and CDR2 are MNHEY and SVGAGI. The ends were cut back, 4 bases at V and 1 base at J, with 16 bases in the middle. The CDR3 DNA sequence: TGTGCCAGCAGTTTTTCCCCGGACAGATCGAACACTGAAGCTTTCTTT. It specifies CASSFSPDRSNTEAFF.

The rearrangement joins TRBV2 to TRBJ1-1; 8 bases align to TRBD1. The CDR3 length is 16 residues. V shed 5 bases and J 4 bases; nucleotides not matched to a gene: 12. Germline values: CDR1 SNHLY, CDR2 FYNNEI. CDR3 sequence (DNA): TGTGCCAGCAGTCCTGCAGGGGGCCCCTGGGGCACTGAAGCTTTCTTT. Protein sequence: CASSPAGGPWGTEAFF.